The 17 T cell receptor beta chains below were found in one sample sequenced in a study of a mutant IDH1 vaccine in newly diagnosed glioma. Clones were read by immunoSEQ multiplex PCR, and TCRdb kept only the in-frame ones, dropping some. The profile shows 30,000 to 40,000 clones, over 75% of them singletons. What these receptors recognize is not known. Time point reported: week 47, end of study. Alongside topical imiquimod, each dose of vaccine comprised 300 ug of mutant IDH1 20-mer peptide. Specimen: PBMCs, collected from a glioma patient whose treatment included an IDH1 peptide vaccine. These receptors came from a woman between 35 and 50 years old with glioma.

This chain joins TRBV10-2 and TRBJ1-1; D possibly corresponds to TRBD1 (6 bases). Germline V gives CDR1 WSHSY, CDR2 SAAADI. This CDR3 spans 13 amino acids. V lost 7 bases and J 4 bases, leaving 13 bases between the germline ends. CDR3 region: CASTGGGGTEAFF. CDR3 coding DNA: TGCGCCAGCACGGGTGGGGGCGGCACTGAAGCTTTCTTT.

The chain carries TRBV12-5 and TRBJ2-2; 10 positions agree with TRBD2. V was pared by 1 base and J by 1 base, with 3 bases of the junction left unmatched. Germline V gives CDR1 LGHNT, CDR2 FRNRAP. This CDR3 is 17 amino acids long. The CDR3 loop is CASGLGTSGKNTGELFF. The CDR3 coding sequence is TGTGCTAGTGGTTTGGGTACTAGCGGGAAGAACACCGGGGAGCTGTTTTTT.

This chain connects TRBV12-5 to TRBJ2-3; D uncertain. The CDR3 has 12 residues. CDR1 and CDR2 from the germline V gene are LGHNT and FRNRAP. Trimming took off 5 bases at V and 2 bases at J, with 5 bases between the two ends. The DNA of the CDR3 is TGTGCTAGTGGTCCTCTCACAGATACGCAGTATTTT. Protein sequence: CASGPLTDTQYF.

This chain joins TRBV14 and TRBJ2-6, with D hard to call. This CDR3 comprises 15 residues. CDR1 and CDR2 from the germline V gene are SGHDN and FVKESK. The V end was cut by 4 bases, the J end by 0 bases, with 7 bases between. The CDR3 sequence: CASSPADSGANVLTF. The CDR3 nucleotides are TGTGCCAGCAGCCCCGCGGACTCTGGGGCCAACGTCCTGACTTTC.

The V and J genes are TRBV7-2 and TRBJ1-4, with TRBD1 identical over 7 bases. The V gene's germline CDR1 is SGHTA and CDR2 FQGNSA. V was pared by 5 bases and J by 15 bases, with 15 bases of the junction left unmatched. The CDR3 totals 14 residues. DNA for the CDR3: TGTGCCAGCAGCCTGACCGGGACCCCACAGGGGTTGTTTTTT. Protein sequence: CASSLTGTPQGLFF.

This clone has a single count. The CDR3 DNA follows: TGTGCCAGCAGTTTAGGACGGACTGGACGTGGCTACACCTTC. This translates into CASSLGRTGRGYTF. The chain combines TRBV6-5 with TRBJ1-2; D not certain. Trimming took 4 bases from V and 7 from J, leaving 16 bases between them. The CDR3 covers 14 residues. CDR1 is MNHEY, CDR2 SVGAGI, per germline.

This clone came up once. This chain connects TRBV7-2 to TRBJ2-7, with 8 bases aligning to TRBD1. This CDR3 region has 14 residues. V shed 3 bases, J shed 5 bases, and the junction held 6 bases outside the gene matches. Germline values: CDR1 SGHTA, CDR2 FQGNSA. CDR3 in amino acids: CASSLGRGPHEQYF. CDR3 in DNA: TGTGCCAGCAGCTTGGGCAGGGGGCCTCACGAGCAGTACTTC.

V gene TRBV6-5 combines with J gene TRBJ1-2, with 7 bases lining up with TRBD1. This CDR3 has 12 amino acids. CDR1 and CDR2 (germline): MNHEY, SVGAGI. J gave up 8 bases and V 9 bases, and 9 bases lay outside the gene matches. The CDR3 loop reads CASSHRGRGYTF. CDR3 DNA: TGTGCCAGTTCGCACAGGGGACGGGGCTACACCTTC.

The gene calls are TRBV27 and TRBJ2-3; D is unresolved. The V end was cut by 0 bases, the J end by 3 bases, with 10 bases between. The germline gives CDR1 MNHEY, CDR2 SMNVEV (reference sequence). This CDR3 is built from 15 residues. DNA for the CDR3: TGTGCCAGCAGTTTATCGGGTGGTGTAACAGATACGCAGTATTTT. It codes for CASSLSGGVTDTQYF.

This chain connects TRBV30 to TRBJ1-1; 10 nucleotides line up with TRBD1. The CDR3 runs 13 residues. The ends lost 3 bases at V and 3 bases at J; junction bases unmatched: 1. Germline V gene data show CDR1 as GTSNPN and CDR2 as SVGIG (reference sequence). The CDR3 nucleotides are TGTGCCTGGAGCGGACAGGGGGACACTGAAGCTTTCTTT. Its translation: CAWSGQGDTEAFF.

Only one count was recorded for this clone. The CDR3, as DNA: TGTGCCTGGAGAGGGGACAGGCGAACAACTAATGAAAAACTGTTTTTT. This gives the protein CAWRGDRRTTNEKLFF. The rearrangement uses TRBV30 and TRBJ1-4, with TRBD1 matching over 8 bases. This CDR3 spans 16 amino acids. J was trimmed by 0 bases and V by 3 bases; bases with no gene match: 6. Germline V gene lookup returns CDR1 GTSNPN and CDR2 SVGIG (reference sequence).

The genes are TRBV11-2 and TRBJ1-3, with D possibly matching TRBD1 (5 bases). In germline, CDR1 is SGHAT, CDR2 FQNNGV. Trimming removed 1 base from V and 6 bases from J, with 10 bases in between. The CDR3 length is 14 residues. The CDR3 DNA is TGTGCCAGCAGCTTAGGGGGCCCGGAAAACACCATATATTTT. This gives the protein CASSLGGPENTIYF.

The V and J genes are TRBV5-6 and TRBJ2-5; no clear D. The CDR3 length is 14 residues. CDR1 and CDR2 (germline): SGHDT, YYEEEE. V lost 1 base, J lost 0 bases, and 7 bases lay in between. The CDR3 loop is CASSLPEYQETQYF. CDR3 coding DNA: TGTGCCAGCAGCTTGCCCGAGTACCAAGAGACCCAGTACTTC.

As for this clone: At the DNA level, this CDR3 is encoded by other sequences in the same sample as well. The rearrangement joins TRBV28 to TRBJ1-5; D remains ambiguous. V lost 6 bases, J lost 0 bases, and 9 bases lay in between. The germline CDR1 and CDR2 sequences are MDHEN and SYDVKM. This CDR3 is 14 amino acids long. CDR3 region: CASRTEYSNQPQHF. DNA for the CDR3: TGTGCCAGCAGAACAGAATATAGCAATCAGCCCCAGCATTTT.

The V gene is TRBV2, the J gene TRBJ2-7; D is unresolved. Trimming left V 6 bases short and J 6 bases short, with 15 bases between. CDR1 is SNHLY and CDR2 is FYNNEI in the germline V gene. The CDR3 runs to 13 residues. CDR3 in amino acids: CASSFQVTREQYF. The DNA for the CDR3 is TGTGCCAGCAGCTTCCAGGTTACTCGCGAGCAGTACTTC.

This clone was counted once. The gene calls are TRBV11-2 and TRBJ2-7, with TRBD1 matching over 9 bases. Germline V gene lookup returns CDR1 SGHAT and CDR2 FQNNGV. Trimming removed 3 bases from V and 2 bases from J; junction bases left unmatched: 8. This CDR3 has 16 residues. In DNA, the CDR3 is TGTGCCAGCAGCTTTCCGGGGACAGGGCCCACCTACGAGCAGTACTTC. This sequence encodes CASSFPGTGPTYEQYF.

This chain connects TRBV4-1 to TRBJ2-7; D might be TRBD1 (6 bases). The CDR3 length is 15 residues. V lost 0 bases, J lost 6 bases, and 15 bases lay in between. The germline CDR1 and CDR2 sequences are MGHRA and YSYEKL. The CDR3 DNA follows: TGCGCCAGCAGCCAAGATACAACAGGGTTGGGCGAGCAGTACTTC. Its protein product is CASSQDTTGLGEQYF.